This paragraph reports one T cell receptor beta chain. These data come from a study of cytomegalovirus exposure and HLA in healthy donors. Only in-frame clones appear in the TCRdb table, and some are missing; sequencing was by immunoSEQ multiplex PCR. The sample records approximately 150,000 clones, roughly 84% being singletons. From germline, CDR1 is SQVTM and CDR2 ANQGSEA. V was pared by 3 bases and J by 0 bases, with 17 bases between. CDR3 length: 16 residues. The sequence came from a man aged 25 to 40 in good health and CMV-seropositive. The chain combines TRBV29-1 with TRBJ2-5, with D tentatively TRBD2 (5 bases). Input material: PBMCs. CDR3 in amino acids: CSVDSWSSSYQETQYF. CDR3 nucleotides: TGCAGCGTTGATTCCTGGTCTAGCTCGTACCAAGAGACCCAGTACTTC.